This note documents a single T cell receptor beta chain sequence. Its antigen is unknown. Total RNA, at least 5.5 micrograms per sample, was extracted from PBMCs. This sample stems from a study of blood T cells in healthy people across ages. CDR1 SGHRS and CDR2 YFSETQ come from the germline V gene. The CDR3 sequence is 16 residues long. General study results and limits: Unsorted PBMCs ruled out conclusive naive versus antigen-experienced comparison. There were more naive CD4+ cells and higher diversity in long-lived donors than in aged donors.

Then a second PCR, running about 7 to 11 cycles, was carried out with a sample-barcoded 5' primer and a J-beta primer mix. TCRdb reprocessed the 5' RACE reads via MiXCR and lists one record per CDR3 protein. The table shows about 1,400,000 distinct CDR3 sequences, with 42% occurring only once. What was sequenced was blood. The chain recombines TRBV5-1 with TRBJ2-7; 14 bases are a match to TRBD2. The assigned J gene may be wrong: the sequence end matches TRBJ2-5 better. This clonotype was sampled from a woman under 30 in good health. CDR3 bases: TGCGCCAGCAGCTCCGGGACTAGCGGGAGTTGGGAGACCCAGTACTTC. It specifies CASSSGTSGSWETQYF.